This is a list of T cell receptor beta chains from one sample in a study of technical replicates of blood from a few donors. TCRdb's table, derived via immunoSEQ multiplex PCR, lists solely in-frame clones and lacks some. The sample has some 49,000 clones; roughly 90% are singletons. Material for sequencing was PBMCs. The source is a human donor in good health. Some clones in this sample may be carry-over from other donors' samples. Each CDR3 is given with its conserved first and last residue. The D gene is left open where the match is weak. Only some rows state a clone size, as once, few, many or a class for expanded clones.

cdr3_aa cdr3_nt v_call d_call clone_size j_call
CAIKGQGDAFF TGTGCCATCAAAGGACAGGGTGACGCTTTCTTT TRBV10-3 TRBD1 NA TRBJ1-1
CASSLSGGDNEQFF TGTGCCAGCAGCTTAAGCGGGGGGGACAATGAGCAGTTCTTC TRBV7-3 TRBD2 NA TRBJ2-1
CSVDSGDLNYGYTF TGCAGCGTTGACTCGGGGGACCTTAACTATGGCTACACCTTC TRBV29-1 NA NA TRBJ1-2
CASSPDRNYGYTF TGTGCCAGCAGCCCTGACAGAAACTATGGCTACACCTTC TRBV7-3 NA NA TRBJ1-2
CASSPGQGPFEKLFF TGTGCCAGCAGCCCGGGACAGGGCCCTTTTGAAAAACTGTTTTTT TRBV7-2 TRBD1 NA TRBJ1-4
CASSYWSTTNSPLHF TGTGCCAGCAGTTACTGGAGTACTACAAATTCACCCCTCCACTTT TRBV6-5 NA NA TRBJ1-6
CASKPGQGHTGELFF TGTGCCAGTAAACCGGGACAGGGTCACACCGGGGAGCTGTTTTTT TRBV7-3 TRBD1 NA TRBJ2-2
CASSLPGQGTIEAFF TGTGCCAGCAGCTTGCCGGGACAGGGAACAATTGAAGCTTTCTTT TRBV5-4 TRBD1 NA TRBJ1-1
CASSSPGGDTQYF TGTGCCAGCAGCTCGCCCGGGGGGGATACGCAGTATTTT TRBV11-3 TRBD2 NA TRBJ2-3
CASSLGTSSYNEQFF TGTGCCAGCAGCTTAGGGACTAGCTCCTACAATGAGCAGTTCTTC TRBV5-4 TRBD2 NA TRBJ2-1
CASSRTGRTEQFF TGTGCCAGTAGTAGGACAGGGAGAACTGAGCAGTTCTTC TRBV19 TRBD1 NA TRBJ2-1
CASSSDRTNEKLFF TGTGCCAGCAGCTCAGACAGGACTAATGAAAAACTGTTTTTT TRBV7-9 NA NA TRBJ1-4
CASSFTLMNTEAFF TGTGCCAGCAGTTTTACATTGATGAACACTGAAGCTTTCTTT TRBV28 NA NA TRBJ1-1
CASSRQPQGGAQSNSPLHF TGTGCCAGCAGCCGACAACCCCAAGGAGGGGCGCAAAGTAATTCACCCCTCCACTTT TRBV7-2 NA NA TRBJ1-6
CASSLSGIPNEKLFF TGCGCCAGCAGCTTGTCGGGGATCCCTAATGAAAAACTGTTTTTT TRBV5-1 NA NA TRBJ1-4
CASSQALRSGGSTDTQYF TGCGCCAGCAGCCAAGCCCTAAGGAGTGGAGGGAGCACAGATACGCAGTATTTT TRBV4-3 NA few TRBJ2-3